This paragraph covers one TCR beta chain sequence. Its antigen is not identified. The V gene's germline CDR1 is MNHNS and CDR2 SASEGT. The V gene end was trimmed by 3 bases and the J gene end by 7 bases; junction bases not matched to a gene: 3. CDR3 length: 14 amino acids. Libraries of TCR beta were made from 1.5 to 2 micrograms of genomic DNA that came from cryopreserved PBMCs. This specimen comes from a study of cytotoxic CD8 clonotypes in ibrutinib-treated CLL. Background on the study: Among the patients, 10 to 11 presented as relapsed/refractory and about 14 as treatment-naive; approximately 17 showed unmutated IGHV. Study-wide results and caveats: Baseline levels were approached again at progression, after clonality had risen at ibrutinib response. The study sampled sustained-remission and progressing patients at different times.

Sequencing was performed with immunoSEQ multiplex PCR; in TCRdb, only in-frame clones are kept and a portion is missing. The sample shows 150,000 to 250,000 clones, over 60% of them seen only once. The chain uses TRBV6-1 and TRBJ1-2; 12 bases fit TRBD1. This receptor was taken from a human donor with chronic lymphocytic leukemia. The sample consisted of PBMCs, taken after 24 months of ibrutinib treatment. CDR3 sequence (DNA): TGTGCCAGCAGTGAGGCGGGACAGGGGGCTGGCTACACCTTC. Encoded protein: CASSEAGQGAGYTF.